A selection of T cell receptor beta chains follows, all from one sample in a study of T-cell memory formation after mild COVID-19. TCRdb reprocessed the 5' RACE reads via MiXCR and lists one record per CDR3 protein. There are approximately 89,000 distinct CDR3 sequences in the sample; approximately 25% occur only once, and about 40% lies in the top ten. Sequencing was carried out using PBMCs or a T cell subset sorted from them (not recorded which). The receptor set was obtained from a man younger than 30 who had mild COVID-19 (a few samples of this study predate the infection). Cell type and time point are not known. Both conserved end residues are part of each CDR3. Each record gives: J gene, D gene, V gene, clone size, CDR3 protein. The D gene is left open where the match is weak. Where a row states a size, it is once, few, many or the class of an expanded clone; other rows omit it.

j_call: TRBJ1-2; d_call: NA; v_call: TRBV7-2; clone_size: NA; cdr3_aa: CASSLSRDYTF
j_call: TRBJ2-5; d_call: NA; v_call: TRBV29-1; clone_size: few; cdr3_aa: CSGEDQETQYF
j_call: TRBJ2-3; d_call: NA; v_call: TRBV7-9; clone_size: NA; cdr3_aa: CASSFPLDTQYF
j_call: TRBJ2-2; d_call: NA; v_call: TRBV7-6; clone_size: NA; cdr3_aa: CASSRSAAGELFF
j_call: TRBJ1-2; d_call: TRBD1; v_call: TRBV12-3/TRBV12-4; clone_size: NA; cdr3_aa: CASSFPGQGRYGYTF
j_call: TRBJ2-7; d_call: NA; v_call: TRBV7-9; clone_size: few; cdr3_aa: CASSHHWSTVEMGHNEQYF
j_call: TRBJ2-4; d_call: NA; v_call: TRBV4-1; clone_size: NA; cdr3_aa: CASSQAGEVNIQYF
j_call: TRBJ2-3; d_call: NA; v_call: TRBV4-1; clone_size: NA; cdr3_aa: CASSPQEGTDTQYF
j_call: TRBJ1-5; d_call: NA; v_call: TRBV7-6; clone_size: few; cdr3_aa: CASSPRGDQPQHF
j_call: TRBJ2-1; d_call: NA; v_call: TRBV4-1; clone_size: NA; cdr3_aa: CASSQTPGLGGGNEQFF
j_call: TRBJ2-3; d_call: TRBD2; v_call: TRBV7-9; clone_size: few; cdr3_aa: CASSRLAGGLTDTQYF
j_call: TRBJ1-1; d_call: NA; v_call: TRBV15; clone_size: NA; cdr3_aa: CATSRDGQKSF
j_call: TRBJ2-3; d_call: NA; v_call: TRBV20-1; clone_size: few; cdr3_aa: CSAEQADTQYF
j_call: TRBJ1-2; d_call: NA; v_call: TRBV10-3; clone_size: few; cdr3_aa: CAIRAGLGYTF
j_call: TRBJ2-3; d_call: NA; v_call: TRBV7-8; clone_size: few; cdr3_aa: CASSPPERGSTDTQYF
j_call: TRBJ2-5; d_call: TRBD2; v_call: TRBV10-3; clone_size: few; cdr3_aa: CAISDSSGGETQYF
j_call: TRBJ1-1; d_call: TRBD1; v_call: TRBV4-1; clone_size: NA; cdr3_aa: CASSQAQGATEAFF
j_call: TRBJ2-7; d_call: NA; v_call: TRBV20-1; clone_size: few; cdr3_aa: CSARDGSSYEQYF
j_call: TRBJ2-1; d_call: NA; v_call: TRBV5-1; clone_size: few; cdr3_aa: CASSRVGVAVVDNEQFF
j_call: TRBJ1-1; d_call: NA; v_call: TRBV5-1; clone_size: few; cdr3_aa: CASSLAGRATEAFF
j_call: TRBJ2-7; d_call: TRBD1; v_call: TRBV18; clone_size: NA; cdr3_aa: CASSRAGTGGDEQYF
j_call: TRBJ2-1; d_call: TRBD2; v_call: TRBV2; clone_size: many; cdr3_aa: CAVRGLAGYNEQFF
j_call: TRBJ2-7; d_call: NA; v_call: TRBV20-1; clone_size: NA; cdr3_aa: CSARKLSTRRYEQYF
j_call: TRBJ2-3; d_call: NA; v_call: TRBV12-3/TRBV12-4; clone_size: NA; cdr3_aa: CASSSGAGPGNTQYF
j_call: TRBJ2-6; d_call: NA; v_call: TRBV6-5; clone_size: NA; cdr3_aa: CASSYRDSGANVLTF
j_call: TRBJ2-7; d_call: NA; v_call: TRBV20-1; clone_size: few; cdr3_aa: CSASSQQNSYEQYF
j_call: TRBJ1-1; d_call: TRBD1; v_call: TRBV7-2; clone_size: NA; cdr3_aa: CASSKTGENTEAFF
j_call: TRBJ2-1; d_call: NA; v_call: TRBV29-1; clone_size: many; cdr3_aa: CSAEFRDNEQFF
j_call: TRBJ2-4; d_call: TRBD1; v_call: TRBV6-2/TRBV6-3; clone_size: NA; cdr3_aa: CASRRGPVKNIQYF